Below, one TCR beta chain is given with its context. The repertoire was sequenced with immunoSEQ multiplex PCR; TCRdb's copy has only in-frame clones and lacks some. This sample carries around 84,000 clones, roughly 87% of them seen once, and the ten largest clones take approximately 0.2%. This entry is derived from a study of OX40 agonist ivuxolimab in advanced cancers. Overall study: Patients were roughly 81% male with ages roughly 20 to 90, mean approximately 62. One patient with hepatocellular carcinoma and two with cutaneous melanoma, three in all, had partial responses.

Germline V CDR1 and CDR2: SQVTM, ANQGSEA. The junction had 10 bases not matched to a gene; V was cut back by 1 base and J by 5 bases. The CDR3 contains 16 residues. This TCR was recovered from an adult with an advanced solid tumor such as melanoma, head and neck, liver or kidney cancer. Here the sequenced sample was CD4+ or CD8+ T cells sorted from blood, taken in a trial of the OX40 agonist ivuxolimab. This rearrangement joins TRBV29-1 to TRBJ2-5; 10 nucleotides match TRBD2. The CDR3 loop is CSVEGGSGGARETQYF. Written as DNA, the CDR3 is TGCAGCGTTGAAGGAGGGAGCGGGGGGGCCCGGGAGACCCAGTACTTC.